One sample yielded the 24 T cell receptor beta chains listed below, sequenced in a study of blood T cells in healthy people across ages. The authors ran a second PCR of 7 to 11 cycles using a sample-barcoded 5' primer and a J-beta primer mix. One entry per CDR3 protein, called by TCRdb with MiXCR from the 5' RACE reads. The sample has over 500,000 distinct CDR3 sequences, approximately 52% seen once. Sequenced sample: blood. Receptor source: a woman aged 80 or older in good health.

This clonotype was recorded at least ten times. The chain recombines TRBV6-2 or TRBV6-3 with TRBJ2-1, with D possibly TRBD2 on 7 matching bases. From germline, CDR1 is MNHEY and CDR2 SVGEGT. V lost 7 bases, J lost 5 bases, and 18 bases lay in between. The CDR3 is 15 residues long. The CDR3 loop is CASKRNGGQDNEQFF. DNA of the CDR3: TGTGCCAGCAAGCGGAACGGGGGGCAGGACAATGAGCAGTTCTTC.

Only a few counts were recorded for this clonotype. This chain joins TRBV20-1 and TRBJ1-5; maybe TRBD1 (5 bases). Germline V gene sequence: CDR1 DFQATT, CDR2 SNEGSKA (reference sequence). V was pared by 6 bases and J by 0 bases, with 15 bases between. The CDR3 spans 15 residues. This chain's CDR3 is CSAVRDFYSNQPQHF. The CDR3 DNA reads as TGCAGTGCGGTTCGGGACTTTTATAGCAATCAGCCCCAGCATTTT.

The chain couples TRBV7-9 to TRBJ2-2, with a weak D call TRBD1 (6 bases). The ends were cut back, 2 bases at V and 9 bases at J, with 16 bases in the middle. The CDR3 extends over 15 amino acids. Germline V gene sequence: CDR1 SEHNR, CDR2 FQNEAQ (reference sequence). The DNA of the CDR3 is TGTGCCAGCAGCTTATCGGAGACAGGAGCCAGGGAGCTGTTTTTT. Encoded protein: CASSLSETGARELFF.

This chain joins TRBV9 and TRBJ2-3; D is ambiguous. Trimming removed 4 bases from V and 3 bases from J, with 12 bases in between. Germline CDR1 reads SGDLS; CDR2 reads YYNGEE. This CDR3 comprises 14 residues. CDR3 DNA: TGTGCCAGCAGCCTCCGAACCGATACAGATACGCAGTATTTT. Its translation: CASSLRTDTDTQYF.

Details on this clonotype: This sequence may be a read error, since a much larger clone differs from it by one base. This chain joins TRBV29-1 and TRBJ2-7; 9 positions agree with TRBD2. The V gene end was trimmed by 6 bases and the J gene end by 7 bases; junction bases not matched to a gene: 16. Germline V gene lookup returns CDR1 SQVTM and CDR2 ANQGSEA. The CDR3 loop spans 15 amino acids. CDR3: CSVYGGRAGVMEQYF. CDR3 nucleotide sequence: TGCAGCGTCTATGGCGGGAGGGCCGGGGTGATGGAGCAGTACTTC.

This clonotype came up many times. V and J are TRBV29-1 and TRBJ1-2; TRBD1 matches at 7 bases. This CDR3 comprises 17 residues. CDR1 SQVTM and CDR2 ANQGSEA come from the germline V gene. V lost 0 bases and J lost 9; bases outside the gene matches: 19. The CDR3 nucleotides read TGCAGCGTTGAAGATCGGATAACAGGGGCCACTCGGTCGAGCTACACCTTC. This translates into CSVEDRITGATRSSYTF. The full variable domain, in which reference TRBV29-1 and TRBJ1-2 provide the parts outside the CDR3, is SAVISQKPSRDICQRGTSLTIQCQVDSQVTMMFWYRQQPGQSLTLIATANQGSEATYESGFVIDKFPISRPNLTFSTLTVSNMSPEDSSIYLCSVEDRITGATRSSYTFGSGTRLTVV.

This clonotype was counted between two and nine times. This chain links TRBV2 with TRBJ1-2; D is ambiguous. The CDR3 runs to 14 residues. Germline loops: CDR1 SNHLY, CDR2 FYNNEI. V lost 7 bases and J 2 bases, leaving 14 bases between the germline ends. The CDR3 spells CASTPGWGNYGYTF. CDR3 DNA sequence: TGTGCCAGCACCCCCGGATGGGGAAACTATGGCTACACCTTC.

This rearrangement joins TRBV4-1 to TRBJ2-4, with 9 bases fitting TRBD1. The germline CDR1 and CDR2 sequences are MGHRA and YSYEKL. J gave up 3 bases and V 0 bases, and 12 bases lay outside the gene matches. The CDR3 length is 19 residues. The CDR3 protein is CASSQEPRQGVIGKNIQYF. CDR3 bases: TGCGCCAGCAGCCAAGAGCCTCGACAGGGGGTGATAGGCAAAAACATTCAGTACTTC.

In this sample, this clonotype turned up many times. J is TRBJ2-1 and V is TRBV11-2; 7 positions agree with TRBD2. After removal of 7 bases from V and 7 bases from J, the junction contained 7 bases not matched to a gene. Germline V gene sequence: CDR1 SGHAT, CDR2 FQNNGV. This CDR3 is built from 13 residues. In nucleotides, the CDR3 is TGTGCCAGCACCTATTGGGGGGGAAATGAGCAGTTCTTC. This sequence encodes CASTYWGGNEQFF.

Regarding this clonotype: A much larger clone lies one base from this, so it may be a read error. The J gene is TRBJ2-1, the V gene TRBV10-3, with a tentative D call TRBD1 (6 bases). CDR1 ENHRY and CDR2 SYGVKD come from the germline V gene. CDR3 length: 16 residues. CDR3 protein: CTISALQGSSYNEQFF. The CDR3, as DNA: TGTACCATCAGTGCGCTACAGGGATCATCCTACAATGAGCAGTTCTTC.

The chain recombines TRBV20-1 with TRBJ1-5; 10 bases align to TRBD1. Unmatched junction bases numbered 20, after V lost 8 bases and J lost 7 bases. The germline gives CDR1 DFQATT, CDR2 SNEGSKA (reference sequence). The CDR3 runs to 17 residues. The CDR3 here is CSPEDLTGGDPAQPQHF. The CDR3 region has the DNA TGCAGTCCAGAAGACCTGACAGGGGGCGACCCCGCCCAGCCCCAGCATTTT.

Remarks on this clonotype: A much larger clone differs from this one at a single base, so this may be a read error. The chain recombines TRBV5-1 with TRBJ2-2, with 12 bases fitting TRBD2. The CDR3 has 15 residues. Looked up from germline, CDR1 is SGHRS and CDR2 is YFSETQ. CDR3 sequence: CANSVTSGSTGELFF. DNA of the CDR3: TGCGCCAACAGCGTGACTAGCGGGAGCACCGGGGAGCTGTTTTTT.

V is TRBV4-2 and J is TRBJ1-4; D unclear. Trimming took off 1 base at V and 5 bases at J, with 14 bases between the two ends. This CDR3 region has 16 residues. In germline, CDR1 is LGHNA, CDR2 YNFKEQ. CDR3 in amino acids: CASSQVAAGRNEKLFF. The CDR3 DNA reads TGTGCCAGCAGCCAAGTCGCCGCCGGGAGAAATGAAAAACTGTTTTTT.

This clonotype was counted between two and nine times. CDR3 in amino acids: CASSPAVIQETQYF. For the CDR3, the DNA is TGTGCCAGCTCCCCCGCGGTAATACAAGAGACCCAGTACTTC. V and J are TRBV18 and TRBJ2-5; D gene uncertain. This CDR3 region has 14 residues. The germline V and J ends were trimmed by 6 bases and 2 bases, with 13 bases remaining between them. From germline, CDR1 is KGHSH and CDR2 LQKENI.

This clonotype was counted only a few times. The chain joins TRBV5-1 to TRBJ2-2, with D possibly being TRBD1 or TRBD2 (5 bases each). CDR3 size: 18 residues. Trimming took 1 base from V and 0 from J, leaving 16 bases between them. Germline lookup yields CDR1 SGHRS and CDR2 YFSETQ. CDR3 amino acids: CASSLFPPRGANTGELFF. DNA for the CDR3: TGCGCCAGCAGCTTGTTTCCCCCCCGGGGCGCGAACACCGGGGAGCTGTTTTTT.

The chain has TRBV20-1 and TRBJ1-6; 7 bases are a match to TRBD1. Trimming at V came to 6 bases and at J to 7 bases, leaving 9 bases not matched to a gene. Germline values: CDR1 DFQATT, CDR2 SNEGSKA (reference sequence). The CDR3 runs to 14 residues. The CDR3 DNA sequence: TGCAGTGCCACGCGGGCAGGGGGAAATTCACCCCTCCACTTT. This encodes CSATRAGGNSPLHF.

Remarks on this clonotype: This clone may be a read error of a much larger clone one base away. This chain connects TRBV4-2 to TRBJ2-3; 8 bases match TRBD2. Germline CDR1 is LGHNA and CDR2 is YNFKEQ. CDR3 size: 17 residues. The CDR3 bases are TGTGTCAGCAGCCAAGAAGATAAAGCGGGGGCAACAGATACGCAGTATTTT. Amino acid sequence: CVSSQEDKAGATDTQYF.

For this clonotype: The junction shows a germline mismatch at one end, possibly a read error. The rearrangement joins TRBV28 to TRBJ2-3; 7 nucleotides agree with TRBD2. This CDR3 spans 16 amino acids. Germline values: CDR1 MDHEN, CDR2 SYDVKM. The CDR3 DNA follows: TGTGTCAGCAGTTCGGGTCGTGGCGGGAGAACAGATACGCAGTATTTT. Encoded protein: CVSSSGRGGRTDTQYF.

The V gene is TRBV5-1, the J gene TRBJ2-5; 8 bases map to TRBD2. CDR3 length: 14 residues. J gave up 3 bases and V 5 bases, and 6 bases lay outside the gene matches. Looked up from germline, CDR1 is SGHRS and CDR2 is YFSETQ. The CDR3 is CASRHGLAEETQYF. For the CDR3, the DNA is TGCGCCAGCAGACACGGACTAGCTGAAGAGACCCAGTACTTC.

This clonotype was detected only a few times. The chain is built from TRBV12-3 or TRBV12-4 and TRBJ1-1; D gene unclear. V was cut by 3 bases and J by 6 bases, with 14 bases left in between. This CDR3 comprises 14 residues. The CDR3 reads CASSLAGVKAEAFF. DNA for the CDR3: TGTGCCAGCAGTTTGGCGGGAGTTAAGGCTGAAGCTTTCTTT.

Comment on this clonotype: One end of the junction fails to match germline, which may point to a read error. This sequence joins TRBV29-1 and TRBJ2-1, with TRBD2 matching over 15 bases. The CDR3 length is 19 residues. CDR1 SQVTM and CDR2 ANQGSEA come from the germline V gene. This chain's CDR3 is CCVAGGLAGGRGAYNEQFF. The CDR3, as DNA: TGCTGCGTTGCGGGTGGACTAGCGGGAGGGAGGGGGGCTTACAATGAGCAGTTCTTC.

This clonotype was detected once. This may stem from a read error, because a much larger clone lies one nucleotide away. Written as DNA, the CDR3 is TGTGCCAGCAGTTTACTCCCACGGGGGGGTTACAATGAGCAGTACTTC. Protein sequence: CASSLLPRGGYNEQYF. The V gene is TRBV12-3 or TRBV12-4, the J gene TRBJ2-7, with 8 bases that match TRBD2. The CDR3 is 16 amino acids. Unmatched junction bases numbered 13, after V lost 2 bases and J lost 7 bases.

The chain is built from TRBV5-1 and TRBJ2-7, with a tentative D call TRBD1 (6 bases). Trimming took off 0 bases at V and 1 base at J, with 11 bases between the two ends. CDR1 is SGHRS and CDR2 is YFSETQ in the germline V gene. This CDR3 spans 15 amino acids. CDR3 residues: CASSLAAGQSYEQYF. The DNA of the CDR3 is TGCGCCAGCAGCTTGGCGGCTGGACAGTCCTACGAGCAGTACTTC.

Many counts were recorded for this clonotype. The chain is built from TRBV7-2 and TRBJ1-1; no firm D call. Trimming removed 3 bases from V and 0 bases from J, with 11 bases in between. CDR1 SGHTA and CDR2 FQGNSA come from the germline V gene. CDR3 size: 15 residues. CDR3 sequence reads: CASSLGSAMNTEAFF. CDR3 DNA sequence: TGTGCCAGCAGCTTGGGCTCAGCCATGAACACTGAAGCTTTCTTT. Together with reference TRBV7-2 and TRBJ1-1, the CDR3 gives the full variable domain: GAGVSQSPSNKVTEKGKDVELRCDPISGHTALYWYRQSLGQGLEFLIYFQGNSAPDKSGLPSDRFSAERTGGSVSTLTIQRTQQEDSAVYLCASSLGSAMNTEAFFGQGTRLTVV.